This TCR beta chain emerged from a study of blood T cells in healthy people across ages (dated by TCRdb to the mid-2010s). With respect to the entire study: In model experiments, template switching captured roughly one uniquely barcoded TCR beta cDNA molecule for every two T cells. Donors were grouped into four age groups: young (average approximately 15 years), middle-aged (approximately 41), aged (around 66) and long-lived (roughly 80). To avoid experimental bias, donors of different ages were randomly spread across the sequencing lanes. The study analyzed two additional independent replicas of 1 million unique cDNA reads from the same blood draw for two donors, one aged 18 to 29 and one aged 80 or older. The study measured age-related changes in TCR beta repertoire diversity using deep sequencing normalized with unique cDNA molecular identifiers.

What the work shows at the level of the full study, not this receptor alone: Total diversity estimates from one million sequenced T cells were considered lower bounds and underestimates. As age increased, observed TCR beta diversity per million T cells dropped in a roughly linear way, and a significant reduction was already evident by age 40. A strong correlation was found between observed TCR beta diversity and the percentage of naive T cells measured by flow cytometry. Because donor CMV infection status was unknown, age-related changes in expanded clonotypes were potentially confounded. Because profiling used bulk unsorted PBMCs, naive and antigen-experienced compartments could not be compared conclusively. Compared with the aged group, the long-lived group had more naive CD4+ T cells, fewer expanded clones and increased TCR diversity, suggesting age selection.

Concerning this clonotype: Its specific antigen is unknown. No clone much larger than this one lies a single base away; base qualities are absent.

Donors were 40 or so systemically healthy Caucasian individuals from Russia aged roughly 6 to 90 years. Each donor gave about 9.8 milliliters of peripheral blood, drawn into EDTA-treated Vacutainer tubes. Ficoll-Paque density-gradient centrifugation was used to isolate PBMCs, with at least 6.5 million per sample. Trizol reagent was used to extract total RNA from the PBMCs, yielding at least 6 micrograms per sample. For every donor, flow cytometry on a PBMC aliquot measured the percentage of naive CD45RAhigh/CD27high T cells. Reading from cysteine to phenylalanine, the CDR3 counts 12 amino acids. Only the CDR3 DNA is retained, 36 bases long and in frame from the first base. CDR1 and CDR2 are drawn from the germline V gene: SQVTM, ANQGSEA. V and J are truncated by 1 base and 7 bases respectively, leaving an intervening sequence of 10 bases. The library was obtained by 5' RACE. The reads were generated on an Illumina HiSeq 2500. A second PCR of roughly 7 to 11 cycles was performed with a sample-barcoded 5' primer and a J-beta primer mix. A unique molecular identifier was introduced onto each TCR beta cDNA molecule by a template-switch 5' adaptor carrying 12 random nucleotides. Each sample yielded at least 3 million CDR3-containing paired-end reads. The Mint cDNA synthesis kit, primed by a TRBC-specific oligonucleotide, was used to synthesize first-strand cDNA from all RNA. Following uracil-DNA glycosylase treatment, a first 18-cycle PCR with universal primers M1SS and BC2_uni_R was performed on all cDNA. Turning to the authors' computational methods: Normalization of each sample was performed by random selection of 1 million high-quality reads, each carrying a distinct molecular identifier. Reads sharing molecular identifiers were discarded rather than binned into consensus sequences. MiTCR, set to a Q25 quality threshold and the strictest error-elimination algorithm, was used for CDR3 identification, clonotype clustering and error correction. A nonparametric unseen species model using Euler transformation provided a lower-bound estimate of total TCR beta diversity. TCRdb passed the public sequencing reads through fastp at Q25 and MiXCR, retaining productive beta sequences. Every CDR3 protein is listed once, alongside the most common genes and DNA of its rows. The V and J calls follow TCRdb's processing rather than the paper's. Here the sample has 660,000 or so distinct CDR3 sequences; around three fifths occur a single time. The top ten clonotypes cover around 37% of the sample.

This TCR was recovered from a man in his 60s in good health. The rearranged segments are TRBV29-1 and TRBJ1-2; TRBD1 is perhaps the D gene, given 6 matching bases. Sequencing was performed on blood. The sequenced DNA is TGCAGCGTTGAAGGGGAACAGGGTGGCTACACCTTC. It specifies CSVEGEQGGYTF.